This is a list of T cell receptor beta chains from one sample in a study of blood T cell repertoires in COVID-19. Method: immunoSEQ multiplex PCR; TCRdb's copy keeps in-frame clones and lacks some. The sample records roughly 200,000 clones, 88% being singletons. Input material: peripheral blood. These receptors originate from a man aged 18 to 30 with active or convalescent COVID-19. The CDR3 runs from the conserved cysteine through the conserved F or W. D genes are given only for firm matches. Clone size appears in some rows only: once, few, many, or a class for an expanded clone.

clone size	V gene	D gene	CDR3 length	J gene	CDR3 DNA	CDR3 protein
.	TRBV5-6	.	12	TRBJ1-2	TGTGCCAGCCCAAGGGGTAACTATGGCTACACCTTC	CASPRGNYGYTF
.	TRBV7-9	TRBD2	15	TRBJ2-3	TGTGCCAGCAGTTCTAGCGGGGGGGCCAGAGATACGCAGTATTTT	CASSSSGGARDTQYF
.	TRBV3-1/TRBV3-2	.	12	TRBJ2-1	TGTGCCAGCAGCCAAGTCAACAATGAGCAGTTCTTC	CASSQVNNEQFF
.	TRBV19	.	11	TRBJ1-1	TGTGCCAGTAGTGGGCGAACTGAAGCTTTCTTT	CASSGRTEAFF
.	TRBV9	TRBD1	15	TRBJ1-2	TGTGCCAGCAGCCCCTTCGGGGGGACAGGCTATGGCTACACCTTC	CASSPFGGTGYGYTF
once	TRBV7-8	TRBD1	13	TRBJ1-1	TGTGCCACAGGGCAGGGGGTTGACACTGAAGCTTTCTTT	CATGQGVDTEAFF
.	TRBV5-1	.	16	TRBJ1-1	TGCGCCAGCAGCTTTAATTTCATAGCCGAGAACACTGAAGCTTTCTTT	CASSFNFIAENTEAFF
.	TRBV4-3	.	14	TRBJ2-2	TGCGCCAGCAAAGGAGGACTAAACACCGGGGAGCTGTTTTTT	CASKGGLNTGELFF
.	TRBV6-1	.	15	TRBJ1-5	TGTGCCAGCAGTGAAGAACCAGGAACTAATCAGCCCCAGCATTTT	CASSEEPGTNQPQHF
few	TRBV5-6	.	14	TRBJ2-5	TGTGCCAGCAGCTTTTTACAGGGCGGCGAGACCCAGTACTTC	CASSFLQGGETQYF
.	TRBV11-2	.	13	TRBJ1-1	TGTGCCAGCAGCTTTCAGGGGAACACTGAAGCTTTCTTT	CASSFQGNTEAFF
.	TRBV30	.	16	TRBJ2-7	TGTGCCTGGAGTGTACTGGGCAGCCCGGGGTTGGTGAAGCAGTACTTC	CAWSVLGSPGLVKQYF
.	TRBV4-1	.	11	TRBJ2-7	TGCGCCAGCAGCCAAAGGGGGGAGCAGTACTTC	CASSQRGEQYF
.	TRBV4-2	.	15	TRBJ2-2	TGTGCCAGCAGCCAAGATCCCGCGAACACCGGGGAGCTGTTTTTT	CASSQDPANTGELFF
.	TRBV6-5	TRBD1	14	TRBJ1-2	TGTGCCAGCAGGACCCGGACAGGGAACTATGGCTACACCTTC	CASRTRTGNYGYTF
.	TRBV7-2	TRBD1	15	TRBJ1-2	TGTGCCAGCAGCTTAGTGGGGACAGGGAACTATGGCTACACCTTC	CASSLVGTGNYGYTF
.	TRBV30	TRBD1	15	TRBJ2-1	TGTGCCTGCGGAGCGAGACAGGGTCAGTGGAATGAGCAGTTCTTC	CACGARQGQWNEQFF
.	TRBV10-3	TRBD1	15	TRBJ1-1	TGTGCCATCAGAGGGACAGCAAAAGAGAACACTGAAGCTTTCTTT	CAIRGTAKENTEAFF
.	TRBV5-5	.	14	TRBJ1-4	TGTGCCAGCAGTATGGGCCTCCTGAGAGAAAAACTGTTTTTT	CASSMGLLREKLFF
once	TRBV9	TRBD1	13	TRBJ1-1	TGTGCCAGCAGCGAGGGGGCTAGCGCGAATGCTTTCTTT	CASSEGASANAFF
.	TRBV9	.	15	TRBJ2-1	TGTGCCAGCAGCGTAGATTTTTCACTTAACAATGAGCAGTTCTTC	CASSVDFSLNNEQFF
.	TRBV7-9	.	12	TRBJ1-2	TGTGCCAGCACATATGAACGAGGTGGCTACACCTTC	CASTYERGGYTF
.	TRBV5-4	.	14	TRBJ1-1	TGTGCCAGCAGCTCCGGACAGCAGAACACTGAAGCTTTCTTT	CASSSGQQNTEAFF